The 6 T cell receptor beta chains in this list originate from one sample, sequenced in a study of blood T cells in healthy people across ages. A second about 7 to 11 cycle PCR used barcoded and J-beta primers. Using its own MiXCR run on the 5' RACE reads, TCRdb lists one record per CDR3 protein. The sample consists of approximately 800,000 distinct CDR3 sequences, 58% of them appearing once. Sequencing used blood. These receptor sequences come from a man aged 25 to 40 in good health.

V is TRBV29-1 and J is TRBJ2-5, with TRBD2 matching 7 bases. The J call is doubtful: the DNA matches TRBJ2-7 better. The germline V gene encodes CDR1 SQVTM and CDR2 ANQGSEA. This CDR3 has 11 amino acids. The CDR3 sequence: CSGTSFDEQYF. The CDR3 nucleotides are TGCAGCGGGACTAGTTTTGACGAGCAGTACTTC.

The rearrangement joins TRBV3-1 to TRBJ1-1, with 8 bases lining up with TRBD1. Germline loops: CDR1 LGHDT, CDR2 YNNKEL (reference sequence). Trimming at V came to 6 bases and at J to 5 bases, leaving 17 bases not matched to a gene. This CDR3 has 17 residues. CDR3 DNA sequence: TGTGCCAGCAGGCCGGGACAGGCCCGGCGGGAGATAACTGAAGCTTTCTTT. Encoded protein: CASRPGQARREITEAFF.

This chain joins TRBV6-6 and TRBJ1-6; no clear D gene. The V gene's germline CDR1 is MNHNY and CDR2 SVGAGI (reference sequence). The V and J ends lost 0 bases and 8 bases respectively, with 8 bases between them. The CDR3 loop spans 14 amino acids. CDR3 in DNA: TGTGCCAGCAGTTACTCGAGGGCGGATTCACCCCTCCACTTT. Translating it yields CASSYSRADSPLHF.

The gene calls are TRBV2 and TRBJ1-2; D is undetermined. This CDR3 comprises 14 residues. Trimming took off 0 bases at V and 6 bases at J, with 11 bases between the two ends. Per germline, CDR1 SNHLY and CDR2 FYNNEI. CDR3 protein: CASSEAIRADGYTF. The CDR3 nucleotides read TGTGCCAGCAGTGAAGCGATTCGAGCGGATGGCTACACCTTC.

The genes are TRBV29-1 and TRBJ2-3; possibly TRBD2 for D (7 bases). V was clipped by 2 bases and J by 3 bases, with 9 bases between them. CDR1 and CDR2 (germline): SQVTM, ANQGSEA. This CDR3 contains 13 residues. The DNA for the CDR3 is TGCAGCGTTGAACGGGGGGCGACAGATACGCAGTATTTT. It yields the protein CSVERGATDTQYF.

CDR3 amino acids: CASSVGPDRETQYF. The CDR3 DNA is TGTGCCAGCAGCGTAGGACCCGATCGTGAGACCCAGTACTTC. V and J are TRBV9 and TRBJ2-5, with no clear D. The CDR3 contains 14 residues. From germline, CDR1 is SGDLS and CDR2 YYNGEE. V was pared by 0 bases and J by 5 bases, with 11 bases between.